A single sample gave rise to the 22 T cell receptor beta chains below, sequenced in a study of blood T cell repertoires in COVID-19. TCRdb's copy holds only in-frame clones and misses some; the assay was immunoSEQ multiplex PCR. This sample has approximately 230,000 clones, with 84% found just once. The specimen was peripheral blood. These receptor sequences come from a man between 25 and 39 years old with active or convalescent COVID-19.

The chain joins TRBV28 to TRBJ2-7; 7 positions match TRBD2. The CDR3 loop spans 15 amino acids. The V gene end was trimmed by 7 bases and the J gene end by 3 bases; junction bases not matched to a gene: 12. Per germline, CDR1 MDHEN and CDR2 SYDVKM. Written as DNA, the CDR3 is TGTGCCAGCACTCCTCGAGCTAGCGGATACTACGAGCAGTACTTC. This gives the protein CASTPRASGYYEQYF.

This chain uses TRBV28 with TRBJ2-7; 8 bases fit TRBD2. The CDR3 extends over 16 amino acids. Germline CDR1 reads MDHEN; CDR2 reads SYDVKM. The V and J ends lost 6 bases and 2 bases, in that order; junction bases with no gene match: 12. CDR3 sequence reads: CASSQISGGAPYEQYF. CDR3 DNA sequence: TGTGCCAGCAGCCAAATCAGCGGGGGCGCCCCCTACGAGCAGTACTTC.

The sample holds one count of this clone. In nucleotides, the CDR3 is TGTGCCACCAGCAAAAGGGACAAGGGGGCAAACACCATATATTTT. Its protein is CATSKRDKGANTIYF. The chain has TRBV15 and TRBJ1-3, with 7 positions matching TRBD1. CDR1 and CDR2 from the germline V gene are LNHNV and YYDKDF (reference sequence). Trimming at V came to 4 bases and at J to 6 bases, leaving 9 bases not matched to a gene. The CDR3 is made up of 15 amino acids.

This clone was counted a single time. Different DNA sequences within this sample yield the same CDR3. The chain carries TRBV9 and TRBJ1-1; unclear D gene. This CDR3 has 14 amino acids. CDR1 is SGDLS and CDR2 is YYNGEE in the germline V gene. Trimming stripped 0 bases from V and 0 bases from J, with 6 bases between. CDR3 sequence (DNA): TGTGCCAGCAGCGTAGCGGGGTTGAACACTGAAGCTTTCTTT. Translated, it gives CASSVAGLNTEAFF.

The V gene is TRBV5-4, the J gene TRBJ1-1; D is unresolved. Trimming took off 5 bases at V and 1 base at J, with 12 bases between the two ends. Germline V gives CDR1 SGHNT, CDR2 YYREEE (reference sequence). This CDR3 region has 14 residues. CDR3 residues: CASSRQAPNTEAFF. The CDR3, as DNA: TGTGCCAGCAGTCGTCAGGCTCCGAACACTGAAGCTTTCTTT. The full variable domain, completed using reference TRBV5-4 and TRBJ1-1, is ETGVTQSPTHLIKTRGQQVTLRCSSQSGHNTVSWYQQALGQGPQFIFQYYREEENGRGNFPPRFSGLQFPNYSSELNVNALELDDSALYLCASSRQAPNTEAFFGQGTRLTVV.

This sequence joins TRBV7-6 and TRBJ1-1, with D perhaps TRBD1 (6 bases). Per the germline V gene, CDR1 is SGHVS and CDR2 is FNYEAQ. V was clipped by 4 bases and J by 4 bases, with 13 bases between them. The CDR3 spans 14 residues. CDR3 bases: TGTGCCAGCAGCTCACAGGGTGGTGTCACTGAAGCTTTCTTT. It encodes CASSSQGGVTEAFF.

The gene calls are TRBV24-1 and TRBJ1-4, with D unclear. Germline loops: CDR1 KGHDR, CDR2 SFDVKD. The CDR3 spans 13 residues. V lost 6 bases and J lost 8, with 12 bases in between. The CDR3 DNA follows: TGTGCCACCAGTCCAGCGTCCTCAGAAAAACTGTTTTTT. Amino acid sequence: CATSPASSEKLFF.

The rearrangement uses TRBV3-1 (or the pseudogene TRBV3-2) and TRBJ2-2; 7 positions agree with TRBD2. CDR1 LGHDT and CDR2 YNNKEL come from the germline V gene (reference sequence). The CDR3 has 17 amino acids. V gave up 2 bases and J gave up 2 bases; unmatched junction bases: 8. In DNA form, the CDR3 reads TGTGCCAGCAGCCAATTAACCAGCGGGATCAACACCGGGGAGCTGTTTTTT. It specifies CASSQLTSGINTGELFF.

The J gene is TRBJ1-1, the V gene TRBV6-5; maybe TRBD1 (5 bases). Germline V lookup: CDR1 MNHEY, CDR2 SVGAGI. The CDR3 covers 14 residues. Trimming removed 7 bases from V and 3 bases from J, with 15 bases in between. CDR3 DNA sequence: TGTGCCAGCAAACTGGGGGGTTTTTACACTGAAGCTTTCTTT. Its protein product is CASKLGGFYTEAFF.

V is TRBV3-1 (or the pseudogene TRBV3-2) and J is TRBJ2-7, with a possible D match to TRBD2 (5 bases). Between the trimmed V and J ends, which lost 5 bases and 7 bases, there was a span of 18 bases. Per the germline V gene, CDR1 is LGHDT and CDR2 is YNNKEL (reference sequence). CDR3 size: 14 residues. The CDR3 coding sequence is TGTGCCAGCAGCACTGAGGACTCTGTCGCAGAGCAGTACTTC. Translating gives CASSTEDSVAEQYF.

This chain joins TRBV7-3 and TRBJ1-1, with D perhaps TRBD1 (5 bases). The CDR3 is 16 residues long. CDR1 SGHTA and CDR2 FQGTGA come from the germline V gene. The ends were cut back, 1 base at V and 4 bases at J, with 16 bases in the middle. The CDR3 reads CASSLSGGQGGTEAFF. The CDR3 DNA reads TGTGCCAGCAGCTTAAGTGGTGGGCAGGGAGGCACTGAAGCTTTCTTT. Together with reference TRBV7-3 and TRBJ1-1, the CDR3 gives the full variable domain: GAGVSQTPSNKVTEKGKYVELRCDPISGHTALYWYRQSLGQGPEFLIYFQGTGAADDSGLPNDRFFAVRPEGSVSTLKIQRTERGDSAVYLCASSLSGGQGGTEAFFGQGTRLTVV.

This chain connects TRBV30 to TRBJ1-5; 8 nucleotides align to TRBD1. CDR1 and CDR2 from the germline V gene are GTSNPN and SVGIG (reference sequence). The V and J ends lost 3 bases and 6 bases, in that order; junction bases with no gene match: 10. This CDR3 is built from 15 residues. The CDR3 nucleotides are TGTGCCTGGAGCCCCCACCAGGGGGCCGGTCAGCCCCAGCATTTT. Translated: CAWSPHQGAGQPQHF. Full variable domain (remainder filled in from reference TRBV30 and TRBJ1-5): SQTIHQWPATLVQPVGSPLSLECTVEGTSNPNLYWYRQAAGRGLQLLFYSVGIGQISSEVPQNLSASRPQDRQFILSSKKLLLSDSGFYLCAWSPHQGAGQPQHFGDGTRLSIL.

The chain recombines TRBV4-1 with TRBJ2-3; D uncertain. V lost 4 bases, J lost 2 bases, and 13 bases lay in between. The CDR3 contains 15 residues. Germline loops: CDR1 MGHRA, CDR2 YSYEKL. CDR3 in DNA: TGCGCCAGCAGCCGAGAAACCCTACCCACAGATACGCAGTATTTT. Translating gives CASSRETLPTDTQYF.

This clone was counted between two and nine times. The chain has TRBV10-2 and TRBJ1-2; 9 nucleotides line up with TRBD1. The CDR3 contains 15 residues. Per germline, CDR1 WSHSY and CDR2 SAAADI. J was trimmed by 4 bases and V by 5 bases; bases with no gene match: 8. CDR3 amino acids: CASSTFTGGFYGYTF. The CDR3 DNA reads as TGCGCCAGCAGTACCTTTACAGGGGGCTTCTATGGCTACACCTTC.

This rearrangement joins TRBV13 to TRBJ2-5, with 9 bases fitting TRBD2. Germline values: CDR1 PRHDT, CDR2 FYEKMQ (reference sequence). The ends lost 1 base at V and 5 bases at J; junction bases unmatched: 5. CDR3 length equals 15 residues. As DNA, the CDR3 is TGTGCCAGCAGCTTAGTTAGCGGGAGCGGTGAGACCCAGTACTTC. Encoded protein: CASSLVSGSGETQYF. Variable domain in full (rest from reference TRBV13 and TRBJ2-5): AAGVIQSPRHLIKEKRETATLKCYPIPRHDTVYWYQQGPGQDPQFLISFYEKMQSDKGSIPDRFSAQQFSDYHSELNMSSLELGDSALYFCASSLVSGSGETQYFGPGTRLLVL.

This rearrangement joins TRBV4-2 to TRBJ1-2, with 9 bases fitting TRBD1. CDR3 size: 17 residues. Germline V gene data show CDR1 as LGHNA and CDR2 as YNFKEQ. Losses at the gene ends were 4 bases for V and 5 bases for J; bases not matched to a gene: 14. The CDR3 coding sequence is TGTGCCAGCAGCCTTCATCAACAGGGGGCAGTAGGGTATGGCTACACCTTC. Its protein product is CASSLHQQGAVGYGYTF.

This chain links TRBV28 with TRBJ2-3; TRBD2 is a possible D gene (5 bases). Germline lookup yields CDR1 MDHEN and CDR2 SYDVKM. V lost 8 bases, J lost 0 bases, and 18 bases lay in between. The CDR3 has 16 amino acids. The CDR3: CASRSADASSTDTQYF. As DNA, the CDR3 is TGTGCCAGCCGTAGCGCGGACGCGTCTAGCACAGATACGCAGTATTTT.

The V call is TRBV15, the J call TRBJ2-3, with 9 nucleotides matching TRBD2. CDR3 length equals 18 residues. V shed 2 bases, J shed 1 base, and the junction held 10 bases outside the gene matches. Germline V gene lookup returns CDR1 LNHNV and CDR2 YYDKDF (reference sequence). The CDR3 here is CATSRLYSSGTGTDTQYF. The CDR3 DNA is TGTGCCACCAGCAGACTCTACTCTAGCGGGACGGGCACAGATACGCAGTATTTT. Drawing the rest from reference TRBV15 and TRBJ2-3, the complete variable domain is DAMVIQNPRYQVTQFGKPVTLSCSQTLNHNVMYWYQQKSSQAPKLLFHYYDKDFNNEADTPDNFQSRRPNTSFCFLDIRSPGLGDTAMYLCATSRLYSSGTGTDTQYFGPGTRLTVL.

The gene calls are TRBV2 and TRBJ1-2; TRBD1 aligns across 8 bases. The CDR3 runs 14 residues. The V segment lost 7 bases and the J segment 8 bases; nucleotides outside the gene matches: 12. From germline, CDR1 is SNHLY and CDR2 FYNNEI. Here the CDR3 reads CASTNPDRVFGYTF. In nucleotides, the CDR3 is TGTGCCAGCACGAACCCGGACAGGGTCTTCGGCTACACCTTC.

The chain joins TRBV12-3 or TRBV12-4 to TRBJ1-4; D remains unclear. Trimming shortened V by 6 bases and J by 8 bases, and 7 bases separated the two germline ends. CDR3 length: 11 residues. CDR3 protein: CASSATEKLFF. CDR3 sequence (DNA): TGTGCCAGCAGCGCGACAGAAAAACTGTTTTTT.

CDR3 nucleotide sequence: TGTGCCAGCAGTTCCGCCATTCGGGTAAACACAGATACGCAGTATTTT. Translation: CASSSAIRVNTDTQYF. This chain links TRBV28 with TRBJ2-3; D is uncertain. This CDR3 is 16 amino acids long. Deletions cut 4 bases from V and 2 bases from J, with 16 bases between. CDR1 MDHEN and CDR2 SYDVKM come from the germline V gene.

The CDR3 bases are TGTGCCAGCAGTTACTCCCCGGACAGCTCCTACGAGCAGTACTTC. Its protein product is CASSYSPDSSYEQYF. This chain uses TRBV28 with TRBJ2-7; maybe TRBD1 (6 bases). This CDR3 region has 15 residues. The germline CDR1 and CDR2 sequences are MDHEN and SYDVKM. The V end was cut by 4 bases, the J end by 0 bases, with 13 bases between.